The T cell receptor (beta chain) under discussion was sequenced for a study of blood T cells in healthy people across ages (dated by TCRdb to the mid-2010s). Regarding the research as a whole: In model experiments, roughly one uniquely barcoded TCR beta cDNA molecule per two T cells was captured by template switching. To track age-related changes in TCR beta repertoire diversity, the study relied on deep sequencing normalized with unique cDNA molecular identifiers. Donors were grouped into four age groups: young (average 16 years), middle-aged (roughly 38), aged (about 60) and long-lived (over 80). To avoid experimental bias, donors of different ages were distributed randomly across sequencing lanes. Two additional independent replicas of 1 million unique cDNA reads from the same blood draw were analyzed for two donors (one aged 18 to 30 and one aged 80 or older).

V and J are trimmed by 5 bases and 10 bases, and the gene matches miss 4 bases of the junction. The CDR3, cysteine through phenylalanine, is 12 amino acids long. Only the CDR3 DNA stays, 36 bases, in frame from base 1. Reading the germline V gene gives CDR1 MNHEY and CDR2 SVGAGI. The library was generated by 5' RACE. Instrument on record: Illumina HiSeq 2500. A second roughly 7 to 12 cycle PCR used a sample-barcoded 5' primer and a J-beta primer mix. A unique molecular identifier was introduced onto each TCR beta cDNA molecule by a template-switch 5' adaptor carrying 12 random nucleotides. At least 3 million CDR3-containing paired-end reads were obtained from each sample. First-strand cDNA synthesis was performed from all RNA using the Mint cDNA synthesis kit, with priming by a TRBC-specific oligonucleotide. Following uracil-DNA glycosylase treatment, a first 18-cycle PCR with universal primers M1SS and BC2_uni_R was performed on all cDNA. The paper's processing steps were these. For normalization, 1 million high-quality reads, each with a distinct molecular identifier, were randomly selected from each sample. Reads with shared molecular identifiers were discarded instead of being binned into consensus sequences. MiTCR, run with a Q25 quality threshold and the strictest error-elimination algorithm, handled CDR3 identification, clonotype clustering and error correction. Lower-bound total TCR beta diversity was estimated with a nonparametric unseen species model using Euler transformation. The public sequencing data were trimmed at Q25 with fastp and processed into clonotypes with MiXCR by TCRdb, which kept only in-frame beta chains. Merged by CDR3 protein, the rows form single entries marked with the most common genes and DNA. The V and J calls here are based on TCRdb, not the publication. A total of approximately 800,000 distinct CDR3 sequences appear in this sample, roughly 50% of them only once. Together, the top ten hold around 24% of the sample.

The donors were under 40 Caucasian individuals from Russia, aged 6 to 90 years, who were systemically healthy. Each donor gave ten milliliters of peripheral blood, drawn into EDTA-treated Vacutainer tubes. Ficoll-Paque density-gradient centrifugation was used to isolate PBMCs, with at least 6 million per sample. Trizol reagent was used to extract total RNA from the PBMCs, yielding at least 5.5 micrograms per sample. The percentages of naive CD45RAhigh/CD27high T cells were determined by flow cytometry on a PBMC aliquot from every donor. What the study reported, not specific to this receptor: Observed TCR beta diversity correlated strongly with the percentage of naive T cells measured by flow cytometry. Observed TCR beta diversity per million T cells fell roughly linearly with age, and a significant reduction was already apparent by age around 36. Because donor CMV infection status was unknown, age-related changes in expanded clonotypes were potentially confounded. Conclusive comparison of naive and antigen-experienced compartments was prevented by the profiling of bulk unsorted PBMCs. Estimates of total diversity based on one million sequenced T cells were regarded as lower bounds and as underestimates. The long-lived group showed more naive CD4+ T cells, fewer expanded clones and increased TCR diversity than the aged group, suggesting age selection.

This clonotype was picked up many times. Its antigen target is currently unknown. No qualities accompany the bases; no much larger clone lies one base away. Here the chain combines TRBV6-5 and TRBJ2-3, with 9 middle bases fitting TRBD2. The sequence derives from a man aged 35 to 55 in good health. Sequencing used blood. The CDR3 region: CASSPSGNPQYF. The nucleotide sequence is given as TGTGCCAGCAGTCCTAGCGGGAACCCGCAGTATTTT.